The rows below give T cell receptor beta chains drawn from one sample of a study of blood T cell repertoires in COVID-19. Using immunoSEQ multiplex PCR, the repertoire was profiled, and TCRdb retains in-frame clones only, with some absent. The sample contains about 63,000 clones, about 76% of which appear only once. Material for sequencing was peripheral blood. Every receptor here comes from a woman over 75 with acute or convalescent COVID-19. Both conserved end residues are part of each CDR3. The D gene is left open where the match is weak. Clone size appears in some rows only: once, few, many, or a class for an expanded clone.

v_call: TRBV7-9
j_call: TRBJ2-3
clone_size: few
d_call: TRBD2
cdr3_nt: TGTGCCAGCAGCTTAGGGTCTAGCGGGAGTAGAACAGATACGCAGTATTTT
cdr3_aa: CASSLGSSGSRTDTQYF

v_call: TRBV6-6
j_call: TRBJ1-2
clone_size: .
d_call: .
cdr3_nt: TGTGCCAGCAGCCGAACAGGGAGTACAGGCTATGGCTACACCTTC
cdr3_aa: CASSRTGSTGYGYTF

v_call: TRBV28
j_call: TRBJ2-7
clone_size: .
d_call: .
cdr3_nt: TGTGCCAGCAGCTACCAATGGGAGCAGTACTTC
cdr3_aa: CASSYQWEQYF

v_call: TRBV7-5
j_call: TRBJ1-1
clone_size: .
d_call: .
cdr3_nt: TGTGCCAGAAGTCCCTACCCCCAATTCATGAACACTGAAGCTTTCTTT
cdr3_aa: CARSPYPQFMNTEAFF

v_call: TRBV28
j_call: TRBJ2-1
clone_size: .
d_call: TRBD2
cdr3_nt: TGTGCCAGCAGTTTTCCGGCGGGAGAGGGCAATGAGCAGTTCTTC
cdr3_aa: CASSFPAGEGNEQFF

v_call: TRBV5-1
j_call: TRBJ2-1
clone_size: .
d_call: .
cdr3_nt: TGCGCCAGCAGCTCAGGGGCCCGATGGGGGAATGAGCAGTTCTTC
cdr3_aa: CASSSGARWGNEQFF

v_call: TRBV10-3
j_call: TRBJ1-5
clone_size: .
d_call: .
cdr3_nt: TGTGCCATCAGTGACCAGAATAGCAATCAGCCCCAGCATTTT
cdr3_aa: CAISDQNSNQPQHF

v_call: TRBV28
j_call: TRBJ1-5
clone_size: .
d_call: .
cdr3_nt: TGTGCCAGCAGTTCAGGACACTCCGGCAGGCAGCCCCAGCATTTT
cdr3_aa: CASSSGHSGRQPQHF

v_call: TRBV11-2
j_call: TRBJ1-1
clone_size: .
d_call: TRBD1
cdr3_nt: TGTGCCAGCAGCTTAAAGGGGGCGGAGGGAGCTTTCTTT
cdr3_aa: CASSLKGAEGAFF

v_call: TRBV3-1/TRBV3-2
j_call: TRBJ2-1
clone_size: few
d_call: TRBD2
cdr3_nt: TGTGCCAGCAGCCTGGGACTAGCGGGAGACCCTGAGCAGTTCTTC
cdr3_aa: CASSLGLAGDPEQFF

v_call: TRBV27
j_call: TRBJ1-2
clone_size: once
d_call: .
cdr3_nt: TGTGCCAGCAAGAATCCGGGGGGCTTTTATGGCTACACCTTC
cdr3_aa: CASKNPGGFYGYTF

v_call: TRBV28
j_call: TRBJ2-7
clone_size: .
d_call: .
cdr3_nt: TGTGCCAGCAGTTTGGACAGTAACTACGAGCAGTACTTC
cdr3_aa: CASSLDSNYEQYF

v_call: TRBV30
j_call: TRBJ2-7
clone_size: .
d_call: .
cdr3_nt: TGTGCCTGGAGTAGAGCGCGCTACGAGCAGTACTTC
cdr3_aa: CAWSRARYEQYF

v_call: TRBV2
j_call: TRBJ1-2
clone_size: .
d_call: .
cdr3_nt: TGTGCCAGCGGGCTGATAGCTAACTATGGCTACACCTTC
cdr3_aa: CASGLIANYGYTF

v_call: TRBV29-1
j_call: TRBJ1-2
clone_size: .
d_call: TRBD1
cdr3_nt: TGCAGCGTGGGGGACAGGGTGGGGAACTATGGCTACACCTTC
cdr3_aa: CSVGDRVGNYGYTF

v_call: TRBV28
j_call: TRBJ1-4
clone_size: .
d_call: TRBD1
cdr3_nt: TGTGCCAGCAGGAAGGATTATTACAGGGGCAAAAAGGCAACTAATGAAAAACTGTTTTTT
cdr3_aa: CASRKDYYRGKKATNEKLFF

v_call: TRBV2
j_call: TRBJ1-1
clone_size: .
d_call: TRBD1
cdr3_nt: TGTGCCAGCCAGCTGCTGGGACAGGGTACTGAAGCTTTCTTT
cdr3_aa: CASQLLGQGTEAFF

v_call: TRBV27
j_call: TRBJ2-7
clone_size: .
d_call: TRBD2
cdr3_nt: TGTGCCAGCAGTTTATATGGGACTAGCGGCTACGAGCAGTACTTC
cdr3_aa: CASSLYGTSGYEQYF

v_call: TRBV7-2
j_call: TRBJ2-5
clone_size: .
d_call: TRBD2
cdr3_nt: TGTGCCAGCAGCTTAGGTGGGGCTAGCGGGAGGGCCGGGGAGACCCAGTACTTC
cdr3_aa: CASSLGGASGRAGETQYF

v_call: TRBV5-1
j_call: TRBJ2-3
clone_size: .
d_call: .
cdr3_nt: TGCGCCAGCAGCCAAGTCAGGGGAAGTACGCAGTATTTT
cdr3_aa: CASSQVRGSTQYF

v_call: TRBV5-1
j_call: TRBJ1-1
clone_size: few
d_call: .
cdr3_nt: TGCGCCAGCAGCTTGCAGGGGAACACTGAAGCTTTCTTT
cdr3_aa: CASSLQGNTEAFF

v_call: TRBV10-1
j_call: TRBJ2-2
clone_size: few
d_call: .
cdr3_nt: TGCGCCAGCACGAGCTCGAACACCGGGGAGCTGTTTTTT
cdr3_aa: CASTSSNTGELFF

v_call: TRBV28
j_call: TRBJ1-1
clone_size: .
d_call: TRBD1
cdr3_nt: TGTGCCATCCGACAGGGCGGGTGGAACACTGAAGCTTTCTTT
cdr3_aa: CAIRQGGWNTEAFF

v_call: TRBV5-1
j_call: TRBJ1-1
clone_size: .
d_call: TRBD1
cdr3_nt: TGCGCCAGCAGCCCTCGAACAGGGGGCTTCTCTGAAGCTTTCTTT
cdr3_aa: CASSPRTGGFSEAFF

v_call: TRBV27
j_call: TRBJ2-7
clone_size: .
d_call: TRBD2
cdr3_nt: TGTGCCAGCAGTTCGATCCCGGCTAGCGGAAACTACGAGCAGTACTTC
cdr3_aa: CASSSIPASGNYEQYF

v_call: TRBV4-3
j_call: TRBJ1-1
clone_size: .
d_call: .
cdr3_nt: TGCGCCAGCAGCCAAGATTTTGGGGGGGGAACTGAAGCTTTCTTT
cdr3_aa: CASSQDFGGGTEAFF

v_call: TRBV5-5
j_call: TRBJ2-5
clone_size: .
d_call: TRBD2
cdr3_nt: TGTGCCAGCAGCTTCCTCCGACTAGCGGGAGGGTCCACCCAGTACTTC
cdr3_aa: CASSFLRLAGGSTQYF

v_call: TRBV28
j_call: TRBJ1-6
clone_size: .
d_call: TRBD1
cdr3_nt: TGTGCCAGCAGTCCCCGGGACAGGGGTACTTCACCCCTCCACTTT
cdr3_aa: CASSPRDRGTSPLHF

v_call: TRBV2
j_call: TRBJ2-2
clone_size: .
d_call: .
cdr3_nt: TGTGCCAGCAGTGCCCGAGACAGATCTTTCATCGGGGAGCTGTTTTTT
cdr3_aa: CASSARDRSFIGELFF

v_call: TRBV18
j_call: TRBJ1-3
clone_size: .
d_call: TRBD1
cdr3_nt: TGTGCCAGCTCACCACAGGGGGCTCAAACTGGAAACACCATATATTTT
cdr3_aa: CASSPQGAQTGNTIYF

v_call: TRBV7-3
j_call: TRBJ2-3
clone_size: .
d_call: TRBD1
cdr3_nt: TGTGCCAGCAGCTTCGCCGGGACAGACACAGATACGCAGTATTTT
cdr3_aa: CASSFAGTDTDTQYF

v_call: TRBV9
j_call: TRBJ2-3
clone_size: once
d_call: .
cdr3_nt: TGTGCCAGCAGCGTAGGCGCGGGACTGGGAGATACGCAGTATTTT
cdr3_aa: CASSVGAGLGDTQYF

v_call: TRBV13
j_call: TRBJ2-1
clone_size: once
d_call: .
cdr3_nt: TGTGCCAGCAATCGAAAGGAGAGCTCCTACAATGAGCAGTTCTTC
cdr3_aa: CASNRKESSYNEQFF

v_call: TRBV28
j_call: TRBJ2-1
clone_size: .
d_call: .
cdr3_nt: TGTGCCAGCAGTTTATTGGGGGGAGGAACCTACAATGAGCAGTTCTTC
cdr3_aa: CASSLLGGGTYNEQFF

v_call: TRBV20-1
j_call: TRBJ2-1
clone_size: .
d_call: .
cdr3_nt: TGCAGTGCTAGACCTCACAATGAGCAGTTCTTC
cdr3_aa: CSARPHNEQFF

v_call: TRBV7-7
j_call: TRBJ2-2
clone_size: .
d_call: TRBD1
cdr3_nt: TGTGCTAGCAGCCCACGGGGACAGGGGGCCGGGGAGCTGTTTTTT
cdr3_aa: CASSPRGQGAGELFF

v_call: TRBV4-1
j_call: TRBJ2-1
clone_size: once
d_call: TRBD1
cdr3_nt: TGCGCCAGCACCCCAAGAGGAGGTGGGACAGACTACAATGAGCAGTTCTTC
cdr3_aa: CASTPRGGGTDYNEQFF